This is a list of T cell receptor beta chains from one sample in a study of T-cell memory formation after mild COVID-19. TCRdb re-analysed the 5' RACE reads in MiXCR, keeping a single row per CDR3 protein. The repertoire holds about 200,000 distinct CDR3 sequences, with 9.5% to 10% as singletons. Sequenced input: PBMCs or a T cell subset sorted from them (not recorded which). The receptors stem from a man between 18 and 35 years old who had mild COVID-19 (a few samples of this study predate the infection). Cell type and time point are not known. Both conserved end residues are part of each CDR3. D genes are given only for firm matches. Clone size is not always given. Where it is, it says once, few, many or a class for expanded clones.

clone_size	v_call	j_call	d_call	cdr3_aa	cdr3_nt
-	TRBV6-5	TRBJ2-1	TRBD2	CASSNPSGGVIEQFF	TGTGCCAGCAGTAACCCTAGCGGGGGGGTAATTGAGCAGTTCTTC
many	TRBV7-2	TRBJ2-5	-	CASTGGGGGTQYF	TGTGCCAGCACCGGGGGCGGGGGCGGGACCCAGTACTTC
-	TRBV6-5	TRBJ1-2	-	CASSYVRGPNYGYTF	TGTGCCAGCAGTTACGTCCGGGGCCCGAACTATGGCTACACCTTC
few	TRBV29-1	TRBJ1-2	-	CSVEGTLDGYTF	TGCAGCGTCGAGGGGACCTTGGATGGCTACACCTTC
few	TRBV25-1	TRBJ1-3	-	CASSELGPPGNTIYF	TGTGCCAGCAGTGAATTGGGCCCTCCGGGCAACACCATATATTTT
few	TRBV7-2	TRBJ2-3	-	CASSYLGTDTQYF	TGTGCCAGCAGCTACCTAGGCACAGATACGCAGTATTTT
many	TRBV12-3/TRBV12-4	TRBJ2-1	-	CASRPGLNYNEQFF	TGTGCCAGCAGACCGGGACTGAACTACAATGAGCAGTTCTTC
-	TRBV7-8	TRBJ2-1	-	CASSLRGESNEQFF	TGTGCCAGCAGCCTCCGAGGGGAGAGCAATGAGCAGTTCTTC
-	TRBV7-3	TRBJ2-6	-	CASSWRSSGANVLTF	TGTGCCAGCAGCTGGAGGAGCTCTGGGGCCAACGTCCTGACTTTC
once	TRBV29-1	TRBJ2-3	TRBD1	CSVGTGGEDTQYF	TGCAGCGTTGGGACAGGGGGCGAAGATACGCAGTATTTT
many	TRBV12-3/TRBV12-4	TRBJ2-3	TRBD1	CASSRGTGSIGTDTQYF	TGTGCCAGCAGTAGAGGGACAGGGTCAATTGGCACAGATACGCAGTATTTT
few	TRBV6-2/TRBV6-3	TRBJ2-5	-	CASSLRIGTGKETQYF	TGTGCCAGCAGCCTCCGAATAGGGACCGGAAAAGAGACCCAGTACTTC
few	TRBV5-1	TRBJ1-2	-	CASSLDRVDENGYTF	TGCGCCAGCAGCTTGGACAGGGTCGATGAAAATGGCTACACCTTC
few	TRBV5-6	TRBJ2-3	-	CASSLNQVPSTDTQYF	TGTGCCAGCAGCCTAAATCAGGTCCCTAGCACAGATACGCAGTATTTT
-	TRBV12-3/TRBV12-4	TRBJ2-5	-	CASSLSGAQETQYF	TGTGCCAGCAGTTTATCGGGGGCCCAAGAGACCCAGTACTTC
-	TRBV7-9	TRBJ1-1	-	CASSSHTEAFF	TGTGCCAGCAGCTCCCACACTGAAGCTTTCTTT
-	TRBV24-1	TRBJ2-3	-	CATSDSAVSGTDTQYF	TGTGCCACCAGTGATTCCGCGGTTAGTGGCACAGATACGCAGTATTTT
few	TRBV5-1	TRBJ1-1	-	CASRLDTTTEAFF	TGCGCCAGCAGATTGGACACAACCACTGAAGCTTTCTTT
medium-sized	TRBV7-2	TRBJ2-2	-	CASSPTKQGTSTGELFF	TGTGCCAGCAGTCCAACCAAACAGGGTACGAGCACCGGGGAGCTGTTTTTT
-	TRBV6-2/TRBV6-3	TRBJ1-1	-	CASSHLLVGFKTEAFF	TGTGCCAGCAGTCACCTCTTGGTGGGGTTCAAGACTGAAGCTTTCTTT
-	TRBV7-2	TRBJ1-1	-	CASSRYALNTEAFF	TGTGCCAGCAGCCGTTATGCTCTGAACACTGAAGCTTTCTTT
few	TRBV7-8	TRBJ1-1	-	CASSPAEQTFF	TGTGCCAGCAGCCCCGCGGAACAAACTTTCTTT
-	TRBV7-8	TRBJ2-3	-	CASSQGLDGGLWVTDTQYF	TGTGCCAGCAGCCAAGGACTAGACGGGGGGCTGTGGGTCACAGATACGCAGTATTTT